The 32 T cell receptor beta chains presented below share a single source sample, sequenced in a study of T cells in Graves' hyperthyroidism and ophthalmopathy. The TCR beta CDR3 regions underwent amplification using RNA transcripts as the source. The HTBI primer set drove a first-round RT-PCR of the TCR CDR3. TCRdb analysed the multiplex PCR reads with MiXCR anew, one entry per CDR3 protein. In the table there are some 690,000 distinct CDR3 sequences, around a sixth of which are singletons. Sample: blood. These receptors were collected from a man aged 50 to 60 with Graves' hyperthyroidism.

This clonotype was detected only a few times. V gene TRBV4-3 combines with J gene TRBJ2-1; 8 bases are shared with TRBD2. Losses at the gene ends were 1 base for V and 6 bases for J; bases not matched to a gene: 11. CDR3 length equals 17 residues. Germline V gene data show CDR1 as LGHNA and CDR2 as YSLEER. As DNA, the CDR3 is TGCGCCAGCAGCCAAGCCCCAGCGGGAGAGACTTCCAATGAGCAGTTCTTC. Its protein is CASSQAPAGETSNEQFF.

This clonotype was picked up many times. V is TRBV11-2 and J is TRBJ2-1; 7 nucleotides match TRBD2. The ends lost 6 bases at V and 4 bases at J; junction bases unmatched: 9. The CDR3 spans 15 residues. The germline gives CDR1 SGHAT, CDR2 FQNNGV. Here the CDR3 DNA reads TGTGCCAGCAGACTTAGACTAGCCGGATACAATGAGCAGTTCTTC. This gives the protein CASRLRLAGYNEQFF.

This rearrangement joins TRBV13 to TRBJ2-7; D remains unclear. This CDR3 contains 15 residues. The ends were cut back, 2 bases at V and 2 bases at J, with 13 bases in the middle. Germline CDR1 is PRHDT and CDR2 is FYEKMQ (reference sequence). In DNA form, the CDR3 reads TGTGCCAGCAGCTTATCGCTAGGGCAAGCCTACGAGCAGTACTTC. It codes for CASSLSLGQAYEQYF.

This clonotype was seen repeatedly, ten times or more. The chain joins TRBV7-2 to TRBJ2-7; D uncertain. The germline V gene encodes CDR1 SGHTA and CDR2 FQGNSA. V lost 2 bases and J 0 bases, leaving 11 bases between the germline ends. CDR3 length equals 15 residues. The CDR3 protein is CASSLSPVSSYEQYF. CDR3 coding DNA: TGTGCCAGCAGCTTATCGCCGGTTAGCTCCTACGAGCAGTACTTC.

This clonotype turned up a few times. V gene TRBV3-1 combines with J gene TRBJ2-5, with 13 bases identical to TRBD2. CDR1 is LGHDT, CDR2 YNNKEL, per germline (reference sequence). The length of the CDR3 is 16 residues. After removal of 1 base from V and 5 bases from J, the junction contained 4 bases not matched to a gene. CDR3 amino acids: CASSQGLAGGSETQYF. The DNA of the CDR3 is TGTGCCAGCAGCCAAGGACTAGCGGGAGGAAGCGAGACCCAGTACTTC.

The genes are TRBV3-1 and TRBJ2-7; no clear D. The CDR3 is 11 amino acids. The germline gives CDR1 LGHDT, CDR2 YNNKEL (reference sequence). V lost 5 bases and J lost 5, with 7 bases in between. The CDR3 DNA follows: TGTGCCAGCAGCTCCCTAAACGAGCAGTACTTC. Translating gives CASSSLNEQYF.

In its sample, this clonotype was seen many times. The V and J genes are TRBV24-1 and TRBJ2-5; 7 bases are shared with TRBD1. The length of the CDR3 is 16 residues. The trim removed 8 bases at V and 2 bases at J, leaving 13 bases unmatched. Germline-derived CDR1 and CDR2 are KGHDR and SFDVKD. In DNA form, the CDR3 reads TGTGCCACCAATAAGTTGGGACAGACAACTCAAGAGACCCAGTACTTC. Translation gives CATNKLGQTTQETQYF.

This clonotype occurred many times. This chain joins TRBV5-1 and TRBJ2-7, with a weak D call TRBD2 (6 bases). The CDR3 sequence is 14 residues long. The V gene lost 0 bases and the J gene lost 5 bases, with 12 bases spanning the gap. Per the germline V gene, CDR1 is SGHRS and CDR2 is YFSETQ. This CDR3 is CASSLAGTSHEQYF. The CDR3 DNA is TGCGCCAGCAGCTTGGCCGGGACTTCGCACGAGCAGTACTTC.

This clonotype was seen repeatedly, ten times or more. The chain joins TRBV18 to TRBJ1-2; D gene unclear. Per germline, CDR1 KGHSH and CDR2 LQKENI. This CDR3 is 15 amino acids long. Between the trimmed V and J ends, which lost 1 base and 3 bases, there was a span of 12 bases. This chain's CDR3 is CASSPLEGMDYGYTF. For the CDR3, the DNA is TGTGCCAGCTCACCACTAGAGGGAATGGACTATGGCTACACCTTC. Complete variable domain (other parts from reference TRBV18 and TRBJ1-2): NAGVMQNPRHLVRRRGQEARLRCSPMKGHSHVYWYRQLPEEGLKFMVYLQKENIIDESGMPKERFSAEFPKEGPSILRIQQVVRGDSAAYFCASSPLEGMDYGYTFGSGTRLTVV.

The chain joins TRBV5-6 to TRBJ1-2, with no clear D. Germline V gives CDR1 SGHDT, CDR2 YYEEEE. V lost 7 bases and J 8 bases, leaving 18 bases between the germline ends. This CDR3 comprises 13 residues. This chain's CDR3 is CASSRSGLSGYTF. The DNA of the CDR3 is TGTGCCAGCTCCCGGAGCGGGCTTTCCGGCTACACCTTC.

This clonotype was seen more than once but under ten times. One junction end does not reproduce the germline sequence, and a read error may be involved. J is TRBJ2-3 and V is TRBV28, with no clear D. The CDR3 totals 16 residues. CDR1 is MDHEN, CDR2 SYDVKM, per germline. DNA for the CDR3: TGTGCCAACAGTTTTTTCCCTTTTTATAGCACAGATACGCAGTATTTT. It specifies CANSFFPFYSTDTQYF.

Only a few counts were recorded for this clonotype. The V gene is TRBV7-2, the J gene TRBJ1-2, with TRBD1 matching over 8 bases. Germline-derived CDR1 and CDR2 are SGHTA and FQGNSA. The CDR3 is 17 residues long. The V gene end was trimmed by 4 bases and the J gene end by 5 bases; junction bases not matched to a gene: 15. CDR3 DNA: TGTGCCAGCAGCTCCCCCTTTCCTAACAGGGGGAGGTATGGCTACACCTTC. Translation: CASSSPFPNRGRYGYTF.

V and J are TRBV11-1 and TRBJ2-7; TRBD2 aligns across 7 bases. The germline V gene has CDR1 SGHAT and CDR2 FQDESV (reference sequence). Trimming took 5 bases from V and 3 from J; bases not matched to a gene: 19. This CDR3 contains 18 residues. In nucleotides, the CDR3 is TGTGCCAGCAGCCCCTTGGGGACCGGGGGGAAGCGGAGCTACGAGCAGTACTTC. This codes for CASSPLGTGGKRSYEQYF. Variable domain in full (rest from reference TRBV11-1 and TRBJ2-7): EAEVAQSPRYKITEKSQAVAFWCDPISGHATLYWYRQILGQGPELLVQFQDESVVDDSQLPKDRFSAERLKGVDSTLKIQPAELGDSAMYLCASSPLGTGGKRSYEQYFGPGTRLTVT.

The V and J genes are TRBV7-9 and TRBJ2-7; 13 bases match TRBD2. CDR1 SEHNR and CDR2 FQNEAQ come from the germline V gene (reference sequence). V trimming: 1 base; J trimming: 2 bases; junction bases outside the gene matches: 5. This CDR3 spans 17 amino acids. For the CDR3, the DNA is TGTGCCAGCAGCTTAGGGGGACTAGCGGGGTTACCCTACGAGCAGTACTTC. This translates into CASSLGGLAGLPYEQYF.

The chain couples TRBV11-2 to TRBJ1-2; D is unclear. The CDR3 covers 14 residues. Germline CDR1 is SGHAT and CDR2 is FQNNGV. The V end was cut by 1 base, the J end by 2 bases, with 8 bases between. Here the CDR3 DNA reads TGTGCCAGCAGCTTAGGACGGCACAACTATGGCTACACCTTC. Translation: CASSLGRHNYGYTF.

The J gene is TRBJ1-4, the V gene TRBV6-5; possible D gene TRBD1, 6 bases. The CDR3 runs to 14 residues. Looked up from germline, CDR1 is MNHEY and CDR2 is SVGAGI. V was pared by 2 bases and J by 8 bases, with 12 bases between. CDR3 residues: CASSYKQGGEKLFF. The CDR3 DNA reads TGTGCCAGCAGTTACAAACAGGGTGGGGAAAAACTGTTTTTT.

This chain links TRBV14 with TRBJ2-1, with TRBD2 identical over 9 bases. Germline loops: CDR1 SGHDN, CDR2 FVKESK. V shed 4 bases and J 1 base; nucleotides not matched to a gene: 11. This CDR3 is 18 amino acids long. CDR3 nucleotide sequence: TGTGCCAGCAGCCGTTTAGGTAGCGGGAGTTATTCCTACAATGAGCAGTTCTTC. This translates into CASSRLGSGSYSYNEQFF. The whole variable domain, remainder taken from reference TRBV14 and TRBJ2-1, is EAGVTQFPSHSVIEKGQTVTLRCDPISGHDNLYWYRRVMGKEIKFLLHFVKESKQDESGMPNNRFLAERTGGTYSTLKVQPAELEDSGVYFCASSRLGSGSYSYNEQFFGPGTRLTVL.

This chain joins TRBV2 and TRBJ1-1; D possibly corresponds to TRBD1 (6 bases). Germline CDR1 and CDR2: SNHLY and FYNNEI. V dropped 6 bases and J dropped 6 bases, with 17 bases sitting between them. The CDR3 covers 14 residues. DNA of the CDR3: TGTGCCAGCAGCCGGGACACGTTCGCGGCTGAAGCTTTCTTT. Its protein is CASSRDTFAAEAFF.

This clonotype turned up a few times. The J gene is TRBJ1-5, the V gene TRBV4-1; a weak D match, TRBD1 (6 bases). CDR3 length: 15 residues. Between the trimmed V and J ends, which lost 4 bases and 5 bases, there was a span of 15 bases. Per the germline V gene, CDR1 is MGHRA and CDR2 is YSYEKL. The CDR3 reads CASSLPGTPYQPQHF. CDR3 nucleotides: TGCGCCAGCAGCCTCCCCGGGACACCCTATCAGCCCCAGCATTTT.

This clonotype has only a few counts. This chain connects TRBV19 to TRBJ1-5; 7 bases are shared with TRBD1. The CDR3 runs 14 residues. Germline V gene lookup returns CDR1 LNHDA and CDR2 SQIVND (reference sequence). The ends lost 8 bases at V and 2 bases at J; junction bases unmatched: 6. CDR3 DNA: TGTGCCAGTGGGCACAGGGGCGGCAATCAGCCCCAGCATTTT. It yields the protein CASGHRGGNQPQHF.

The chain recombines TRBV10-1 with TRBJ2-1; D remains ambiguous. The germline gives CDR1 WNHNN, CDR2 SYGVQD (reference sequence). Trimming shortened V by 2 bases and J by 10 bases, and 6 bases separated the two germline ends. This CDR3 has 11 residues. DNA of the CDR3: TGCGCCAGCAGTGAGATGGGAGAGCAGTTCTTC. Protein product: CASSEMGEQFF.

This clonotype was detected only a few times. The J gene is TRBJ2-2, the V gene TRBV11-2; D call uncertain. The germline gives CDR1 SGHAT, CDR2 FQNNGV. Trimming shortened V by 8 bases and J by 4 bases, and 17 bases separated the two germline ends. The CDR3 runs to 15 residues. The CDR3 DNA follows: TGTGCCAGCGAATACCTTGGTCCGGGCACCGGGGAGCTGTTTTTT. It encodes CASEYLGPGTGELFF.

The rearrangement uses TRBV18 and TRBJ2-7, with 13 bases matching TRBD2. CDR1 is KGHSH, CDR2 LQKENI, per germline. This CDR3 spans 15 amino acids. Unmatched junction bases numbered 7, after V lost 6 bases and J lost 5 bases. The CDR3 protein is CASSRTSGSGDEQYF. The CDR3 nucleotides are TGTGCCAGCTCGCGGACTAGCGGGAGTGGTGACGAGCAGTACTTC.

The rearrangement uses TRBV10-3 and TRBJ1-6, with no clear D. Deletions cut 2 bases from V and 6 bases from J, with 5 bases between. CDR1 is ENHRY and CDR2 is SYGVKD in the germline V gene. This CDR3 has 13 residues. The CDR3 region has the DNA TGTGCCATCAGTGAGCCAGTTAATTCACCCCTCCACTTT. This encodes CAISEPVNSPLHF.

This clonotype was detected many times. This CDR3 reads CASSLGRINEKLFF. CDR3 nucleotide sequence: TGTGCCAGCAGTCTGGGACGGATTAATGAAAAACTGTTTTTT. This sequence joins TRBV9 and TRBJ1-4; a weak D match, TRBD1 (5 bases). This CDR3 region has 14 residues. Trimming pared 5 bases from V and 4 bases from J, leaving 12 bases between. Germline V gene lookup returns CDR1 SGDLS and CDR2 YYNGEE.

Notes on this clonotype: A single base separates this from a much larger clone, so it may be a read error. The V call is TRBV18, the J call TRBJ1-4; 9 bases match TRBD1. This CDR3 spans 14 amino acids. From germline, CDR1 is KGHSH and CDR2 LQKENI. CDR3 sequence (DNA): TGTGCCAGCTCATCACAGGGGGCATATGAAAAACTGCTTTTT. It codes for CASSSQGAYEKLLF.

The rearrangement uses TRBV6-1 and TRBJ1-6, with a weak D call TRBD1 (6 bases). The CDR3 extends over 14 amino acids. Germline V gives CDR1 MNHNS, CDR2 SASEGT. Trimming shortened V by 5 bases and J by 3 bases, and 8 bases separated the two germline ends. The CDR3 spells CASSRGLYNSPLHF. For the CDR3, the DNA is TGTGCCAGCAGTCGGGGGCTCTATAATTCACCCCTCCACTTT.

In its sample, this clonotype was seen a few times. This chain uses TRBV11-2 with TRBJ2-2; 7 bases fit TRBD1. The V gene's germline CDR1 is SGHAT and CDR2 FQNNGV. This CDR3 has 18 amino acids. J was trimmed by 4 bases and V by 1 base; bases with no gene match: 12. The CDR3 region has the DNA TGTGCCAGCAGCTTAGTACCAGGGGGAAGCCCGAGCACCGGGGAGCTGTTTTTT. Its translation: CASSLVPGGSPSTGELFF.

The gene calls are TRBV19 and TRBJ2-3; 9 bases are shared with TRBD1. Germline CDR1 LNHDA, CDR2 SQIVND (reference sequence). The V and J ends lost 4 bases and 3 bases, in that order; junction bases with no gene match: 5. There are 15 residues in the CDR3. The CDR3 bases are TGTGCCAGTAGTACTGACAGGGGGAGGACAGATACGCAGTATTTT. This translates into CASSTDRGRTDTQYF. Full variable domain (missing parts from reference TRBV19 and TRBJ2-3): DGGITQSPKYLFRKEGQNVTLSCEQNLNHDAMYWYRQDPGQGLRLIYYSQIVNDFQKGDIAEGYSVSREKKESFPLTVTSAQKNPTAFYLCASSTDRGRTDTQYFGPGTRLTVL.

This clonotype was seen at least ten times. The CDR3 DNA is TGTGCCAGCAGTCGGGACGGAGGGGGGACTGAAGCTTTCTTT. Its protein product is CASSRDGGGTEAFF. The chain uses TRBV27 and TRBJ1-1; possibly TRBD1 for D (6 bases). This CDR3 is 14 amino acids long. The germline V gene encodes CDR1 MNHEY and CDR2 SMNVEV (reference sequence). Trimming stripped 5 bases from V and 5 bases from J, with 15 bases between.

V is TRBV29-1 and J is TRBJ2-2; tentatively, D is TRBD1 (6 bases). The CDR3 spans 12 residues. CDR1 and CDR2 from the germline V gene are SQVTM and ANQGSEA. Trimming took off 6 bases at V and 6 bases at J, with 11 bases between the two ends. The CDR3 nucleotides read TGCAGCGTCCAGGGGTCCGCCGGGGAGCTGTTTTTT. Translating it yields CSVQGSAGELFF.

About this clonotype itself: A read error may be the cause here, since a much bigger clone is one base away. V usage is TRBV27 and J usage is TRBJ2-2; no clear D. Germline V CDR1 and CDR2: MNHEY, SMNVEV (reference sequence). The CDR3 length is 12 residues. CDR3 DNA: TGTGCCGGCAGTTTTCCCTCCGGGGAGCTGTTTTTT. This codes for CAGSFPSGELFF.